The 17 T cell receptor beta chains reported below all come from one sample, sequenced in a study of shared clonotypes between healthy human individuals. The repertoire was sequenced with immunoSEQ multiplex PCR; TCRdb's copy has only in-frame clones and lacks some. The data contain about 1.5 million clones, 95% to 99% of them singletons. The sequenced sample consisted of naive CD4+ T cells sorted from blood. Subset meaning: CD45RA+ positively selected. These receptors were obtained from a man aged 25-45 years in good health.

The genes are TRBV6-1 and TRBJ1-1; D not certain. This CDR3 has 13 residues. Germline V gene sequence: CDR1 MNHNS, CDR2 SASEGT. The V end lost 8 bases, the J end lost 6 bases, and 16 bases lay between the germline ends. The CDR3 DNA follows: TGTGCCAGCCCGAAACCGGGGTCGGCTGAAGCTTTCTTT. Its protein is CASPKPGSAEAFF.

J is TRBJ2-2 and V is TRBV5-4; D call uncertain. CDR3 length equals 14 residues. V was pared by 0 bases and J by 6 bases, with 9 bases between. The V gene's germline CDR1 is SGHNT and CDR2 YYREEE (reference sequence). The CDR3 here is CASSLDGPAGELFF. For the CDR3, the DNA is TGTGCCAGCAGCTTGGACGGACCCGCCGGGGAGCTGTTTTTT. The full variable domain, its missing parts supplied by reference TRBV5-4 and TRBJ2-2, is ETGVTQSPTHLIKTRGQQVTLRCSSQSGHNTVSWYQQALGQGPQFIFQYYREEENGRGNFPPRFSGLQFPNYSSELNVNALELDDSALYLCASSLDGPAGELFFGEGSRLTVL.

V is TRBV7-9 and J is TRBJ2-3; no reliable D call. The CDR3 extends over 12 amino acids. V was shortened by 4 bases and J by 3 bases, with 5 bases between the two germline ends. From germline, CDR1 is SEHNR and CDR2 FQNEAQ (reference sequence). CDR3 in amino acids: CASSSFTDTQYF. In DNA, the CDR3 is TGTGCCAGCAGCTCCTTTACAGATACGCAGTATTTT.

The V call is TRBV10-3, the J call TRBJ2-7; TRBD2 agrees at 9 bases. V gave up 5 bases and J gave up 1 base; unmatched junction bases: 9. The V gene's germline CDR1 is ENHRY and CDR2 SYGVKD. CDR3 size: 16 residues. The CDR3 coding sequence is TGTGCCATCAGTAAAGGTGGTAGCGGGGGATCCTACGAGCAGTACTTC. Translated: CAISKGGSGGSYEQYF.

The rearrangement uses TRBV25-1 and TRBJ1-4; 9 bases agree with TRBD1. V lost 3 bases to trimming and J lost 8 bases; unmatched junction nucleotides: 4. Germline CDR1 MGHDK, CDR2 SYGVNS. The CDR3 has 14 residues. This chain's CDR3 is CASSDRTGEEKLFF. The CDR3 DNA is TGTGCCAGCAGTGACCGGACAGGGGAGGAAAAACTGTTTTTT.

This chain connects TRBV14 to TRBJ1-4, with a possible D match to TRBD1 (6 bases). Germline CDR1 is SGHDN and CDR2 is FVKESK. With 2 bases removed from V and 3 bases from J, the gap between germline ends came to 13 bases. This CDR3 is built from 16 residues. The CDR3 spells CASSQKTGRPNEKLFF. For the CDR3, the DNA is TGTGCCAGCAGCCAAAAAACAGGGCGGCCTAATGAAAAACTGTTTTTT.

This clone was found once. The chain combines TRBV5-1 with TRBJ1-4; D possibly corresponds to TRBD1 (6 bases). CDR1 is SGHRS and CDR2 is YFSETQ in the germline V gene. V gave up 0 bases and J gave up 6 bases, with 18 bases separating them. The CDR3 spans 17 residues. The CDR3 bases are TGCGCCAGCAGCTTGGTCCCGGCGTCCGCAGGGGATGAAAAACTGTTTTTT. Its translation is CASSLVPASAGDEKLFF.

CDR3 bases: TGTGCCAGCAGCTACACAGCGGGAGGCACAGATACGCAGTATTTT. Translation gives CASSYTAGGTDTQYF. This chain joins TRBV11-2 and TRBJ2-3, with 8 bases aligning to TRBD2. This CDR3 has 15 residues. CDR1 is SGHAT, CDR2 FQNNGV, per germline. V gave up 4 bases and J gave up 1 base; unmatched junction bases: 4.

Comments on this clone: Other DNA sequences in the same sample also yield this CDR3. V is TRBV5-1 and J is TRBJ2-1; perhaps D is TRBD1 or TRBD2 (6 bases each). Trimming took 2 bases from V and 1 from J, leaving 13 bases between them. Germline CDR1 SGHRS, CDR2 YFSETQ. CDR3 size: 16 residues. The CDR3 loop reads CASSLGGKLSYNEQFF. CDR3 nucleotide sequence: TGCGCCAGCAGCTTAGGGGGGAAGTTGTCCTACAATGAGCAGTTCTTC.

As for this clone: Other DNA sequences in the sample encode the same CDR3. The chain is built from TRBV5-1 and TRBJ2-1; D is perhaps TRBD2 (6 bases). The CDR3 sequence is 15 residues long. Trimming cost V 4 bases and J 0 bases, with 11 bases left between them. CDR1 is SGHRS and CDR2 is YFSETQ in the germline V gene. CDR3 coding DNA: TGCGCCAGCAGCCTTAGCGGAAGCTCCTACAATGAGCAGTTCTTC. Its translation is CASSLSGSSYNEQFF.

This chain uses TRBV10-3 with TRBJ2-3; TRBD2 aligns across 8 bases. Germline CDR1 ENHRY, CDR2 SYGVKD. This CDR3 is built from 12 residues. CDR3 protein: CGTSRSTDTQYF. DNA of the CDR3: TGTGGGACTAGCAGGTCTACAGATACGCAGTATTTT.

The chain joins TRBV30 to TRBJ2-7; perhaps D is TRBD1 or TRBD2 (5 bases each). The V end lost 2 bases, the J end lost 4 bases, and 21 bases lay between the germline ends. Per the germline V gene, CDR1 is GTSNPN and CDR2 is SVGIG (reference sequence). This CDR3 comprises 16 residues. The CDR3 coding sequence is TGTGCCTGGAGTCCTCCCCGGGACCCCGTCGGGTACGAGCAGTACTTC. Amino acids: CAWSPPRDPVGYEQYF.

This chain connects TRBV13 to TRBJ2-2; maybe TRBD2 (6 bases). The CDR3 has 17 amino acids. Trimming shortened V by 5 bases and J by 1 base, and 17 bases separated the two germline ends. Per the germline V gene, CDR1 is PRHDT and CDR2 is FYEKMQ (reference sequence). CDR3 nucleotide sequence: TGTGCCAGCAGCCTAAGAACCGGGACTGGGAACACCGGGGAGCTGTTTTTT. Residues: CASSLRTGTGNTGELFF.

CDR3 sequence: CASSLALREKLFF. The CDR3 nucleotides read TGTGCCAGCAGCTTAGCGCTACGAGAAAAACTGTTTTTT. The chain recombines TRBV7-2 with TRBJ1-4; no definite D call. V lost 0 bases to trimming and J lost 8 bases, with 7 bases between them. The CDR3 totals 13 residues. Germline values: CDR1 SGHTA, CDR2 FQGNSA.

The rearrangement joins TRBV18 to TRBJ2-1; the match to TRBD1 covers 7 bases. The CDR3 totals 14 residues. The junction had 6 bases not matched to a gene; V was cut back by 3 bases and J by 7 bases. Germline CDR1 and CDR2: KGHSH and LQKENI. Written as DNA, the CDR3 is TGTGCCAGCTCACCTAGGGACAGAGCAAATGAGCAGTTCTTC. Protein product: CASSPRDRANEQFF.

The rearrangement joins TRBV7-2 to TRBJ2-3, with TRBD2 matching over 12 bases. V dropped 5 bases and J dropped 1; count of bases not matched to a gene: 7. Germline V gene sequence: CDR1 SGHTA, CDR2 FQGNSA. This CDR3 comprises 17 residues. In nucleotides, the CDR3 is TGTGCCAGCAGCCCCAGCCGACTAGCGGGGGGCACAGATACGCAGTATTTT. Translated: CASSPSRLAGGTDTQYF.

This clone has just one count. CDR3 in DNA: TGCGCCAGCAGCCAAGGGCCCCGACAGGGCTTGGATGGCTACACCTTC. This translates into CASSQGPRQGLDGYTF. The chain uses TRBV5-1 and TRBJ1-2, with TRBD1 matching 7 bases. The length of the CDR3 is 16 residues. Germline values: CDR1 SGHRS, CDR2 YFSETQ. The ends lost 4 bases at V and 6 bases at J; junction bases unmatched: 15. Full variable domain (missing parts from reference TRBV5-1 and TRBJ1-2): KAGVTQTPRYLIKTRGQQVTLSCSPISGHRSVSWYQQTPGQGLQFLFEYFSETQRNKGNFPGRFSGRQFSNSRSEMNVSTLELGDSALYLCASSQGPRQGLDGYTFGSGTRLTVV.